The 28 T cell receptor beta chains presented below share a single source sample, sequenced in a study of CD8 T cells in ankylosing spondylitis (TCRdb year 2017). Here is what the overall study found, with its caveats: A TCR beta motif of 8 or 9 highly homologous amino acid variants appeared characteristic of blood from ankylosing spondylitis patients.

The protocol used for the library was 5' RACE. Sequencing used an Illumina HiSeq 2500. Clones were called with MiXCR by TCRdb after fastp trimmed the public reads at Q25, and only in-frame beta chains were retained. Rows matching on CDR3 protein sequence are summarized as one entry with the most common DNA and genes. The sample table contains roughly 300,000 distinct CDR3 sequences; only one count was recorded for roughly 8% of them. In total, the top ten clones hold roughly 14% of the sample. No antigens are known for them. The specimen sequenced was blood, either unsorted or a sorted T cell fraction (not recorded which). These receptors all stem from a male donor with ankylosing spondylitis.

This clonotype was observed many times. The chain has TRBV29-1 and TRBJ2-5; D is unresolved. CDR3 length: 11 residues. Looked up from germline, CDR1 is SQVTM and CDR2 is ANQGSEA. Trimming removed 0 bases from V and 5 bases from J, with 4 bases in between. In DNA form, the CDR3 reads TGCAGCGTTGAAGATGGGGAGACCCAGTACTTC. Protein: CSVEDGETQYF.

Regarding this clonotype: A much larger clone lies a single base off, so this may be a read error. The chain couples TRBV7-2 to TRBJ2-1; TRBD2 aligns across 8 bases. With V trimmed by 4 bases and J by 4 bases, 6 bases remained unmatched. The germline V gene encodes CDR1 SGHTA and CDR2 FQGNSA. CDR3 size: 15 residues. CDR3 sequence (DNA): TGTGCCAGCAGCTCGGGACTAGTGGTATACAATGAGCAGTTCTTC. Translated: CASSSGLVVYNEQFF. Supplemented by reference TRBV7-2 and TRBJ2-1, the full variable domain reads GAGVSQSPSNKVTEKGKDVELRCDPISGHTALYWYRQSLGQGLEFLIYFQGNSAPDKSGLPSDRFSAERTGGSVSTLTIQRTQQEDSAVYLCASSSGLVVYNEQFFGPGTRLTVL.

This clonotype has a handful of counts. The V call is TRBV12-3 or TRBV12-4, the J call TRBJ2-1; 7 bases agree with TRBD2. V lost 5 bases and J lost 5; bases outside the gene matches: 6. The CDR3 loop spans 14 amino acids. This chain's CDR3 is CASSRTSVNNEQFF. The CDR3, as DNA: TGTGCCAGCAGTAGAACTAGCGTGAACAATGAGCAGTTCTTC.

A few counts support this clonotype. The chain couples TRBV5-1 to TRBJ1-1; D possibly corresponds to TRBD1 (5 bases). The V and J ends lost 1 base and 1 base respectively, with 11 bases between them. The CDR3 has 15 residues. Per germline, CDR1 SGHRS and CDR2 YFSETQ. The CDR3 coding sequence is TGCGCCAGCAGCTTGAGGGACGCATCGAACACTGAAGCTTTCTTT. Its translation: CASSLRDASNTEAFF.

This clonotype was counted only a few times. The CDR3 spells CASNLTRIIQETQYF. CDR3 DNA: TGTGCCAGCAACCTTACGAGAATCATCCAAGAGACCCAGTACTTC. The J gene is TRBJ2-5, the V gene TRBV7-3, with unresolved D. The CDR3 runs 15 residues. V shed 7 bases and J shed 1 base, with 16 bases lying between them. Per germline, CDR1 SGHTA and CDR2 FQGTGA. Looking up the rest from reference TRBV7-3 and TRBJ2-5 gives the full variable domain: GAGVSQTPSNKVTEKGKYVELRCDPISGHTALYWYRQSLGQGPEFLIYFQGTGAADDSGLPNDRFFAVRPEGSVSTLKIQRTERGDSAVYLCASNLTRIIQETQYFGPGTRLLVL.

This clonotype has more than one count but fewer than ten. V gene TRBV12-3 or TRBV12-4 combines with J gene TRBJ2-2; 7 bases map to TRBD1. Trimming removed 6 bases from V and 6 bases from J; junction bases left unmatched: 1. The CDR3 extends over 12 amino acids. The DNA of the CDR3 is TGTGCCAGCAGGACAGGGTCCGGGGAGCTGTTTTTT. Residues: CASRTGSGELFF.

At least ten counts were recorded for this clonotype. The V gene is TRBV12-3 or TRBV12-4, the J gene TRBJ1-5; 7 nucleotides agree with TRBD1. J lost 6 bases, V lost 8 bases, and 13 bases had no gene match. This CDR3 contains 15 residues. This chain's CDR3 is CASRGRQGSGQPQHF. DNA of the CDR3: TGTGCCAGCCGGGGCCGACAGGGATCCGGTCAGCCCCAGCATTTT.

This clonotype has a handful of counts. The chain recombines TRBV28 with TRBJ2-7; no clear D gene. The V gene lost 5 bases and the J gene lost 2 bases, with 10 bases spanning the gap. The CDR3 extends over 13 amino acids. The germline CDR1 and CDR2 sequences are MDHEN and SYDVKM. Here the CDR3 reads CASSPPDPYEQYF. The CDR3 DNA reads TGTGCCAGCAGTCCCCCGGACCCCTACGAGCAGTACTTC.

In this sample, this clonotype turned up a few times. The CDR3: CATSAGGSSYNEQFF. The CDR3 region has the DNA TGTGCCACCAGTGCAGGGGGGAGCTCCTACAATGAGCAGTTCTTC. This chain uses TRBV24-1 with TRBJ2-1, with D maybe TRBD1 (7 bases). Germline CDR1 and CDR2: KGHDR and SFDVKD. CDR3 length: 15 residues. Deletions cut 5 bases from V and 0 bases from J, with 10 bases between.

This clonotype has only a few counts. This rearrangement joins TRBV20-1 to TRBJ1-5, with TRBD1 identical over 9 bases. J lost 7 bases, V lost 4 bases, and 8 bases had no gene match. The CDR3 has 14 amino acids. CDR1 is DFQATT and CDR2 is SNEGSKA in the germline V gene (reference sequence). The CDR3 nucleotides read TGCAGTGCTATCCGGGACAGGGAATACCAGCCCCAGCATTTT. It is translated as CSAIRDREYQPQHF.

This clonotype was observed a few times. This rearrangement joins TRBV7-9 to TRBJ2-4, with TRBD2 matching over 10 bases. J gave up 5 bases and V 10 bases, and 2 bases lay outside the gene matches. This CDR3 is built from 12 residues. Germline assignment: CDR1 SEHNR and CDR2 FQNEAQ (reference sequence). This chain's CDR3 is CAIAGGENIQYF. CDR3 in DNA: TGTGCCATAGCGGGAGGTGAAAACATTCAGTACTTC.

V and J are TRBV7-2 and TRBJ1-5; D is perhaps TRBD1 (5 bases). Germline CDR1 is SGHTA and CDR2 is FQGNSA. The ends were cut back, 5 bases at V and 6 bases at J, with 11 bases in the middle. CDR3 length: 13 amino acids. CDR3 sequence reads: CASSRDRTQPQHF. CDR3 bases: TGTGCCAGCAGCCGTGACAGAACTCAGCCCCAGCATTTT.

The chain combines TRBV5-5 with TRBJ1-1; D might be TRBD1 (6 bases). Trimming took off 3 bases at V and 11 bases at J, with 23 bases between the two ends. The CDR3 runs 15 residues. Germline V gene lookup returns CDR1 SGHKS and CDR2 YYEKEE (reference sequence). The CDR3 spells CASSSEQDSNLRAFF. Here the CDR3 DNA reads TGTGCCAGCAGCTCTGAACAGGACAGCAACCTTCGGGCTTTCTTT.

The CDR3 spells CSVEGLRGVPSGYGYTF. In nucleotides, the CDR3 is TGCAGCGTTGAAGGATTAAGGGGCGTCCCTTCCGGGTATGGCTACACCTTC. The V call is TRBV29-1, the J call TRBJ1-2; D might be TRBD1 (5 bases). This CDR3 has 17 amino acids. CDR1 is SQVTM, CDR2 ANQGSEA, per germline. Trimming took off 1 base at V and 5 bases at J, with 23 bases between the two ends.

This clonotype turned up a few times. V and J are TRBV7-3 and TRBJ2-7, with TRBD1 as a possible D gene (6 bases). The CDR3 runs to 13 residues. V gave up 5 bases and J gave up 1 base, with 9 bases separating them. CDR1 SGHTA and CDR2 FQGTGA come from the germline V gene. The CDR3 here is CASSQTGSYEQYF. CDR3 nucleotides: TGTGCCAGCAGCCAGACAGGTTCCTACGAGCAGTACTTC.

There are a few counts of this clonotype. The chain couples TRBV24-1 to TRBJ2-2; 8 nucleotides align to TRBD2. There are 14 residues in the CDR3. Germline values: CDR1 KGHDR, CDR2 SFDVKD. Germline trimming cut 7 bases from V and 6 bases from J; bases unmatched to any gene: 6. The CDR3 protein is CATSPGRAAGELFF. The CDR3 coding sequence is TGTGCCACCAGCCCCGGGAGGGCCGCCGGGGAGCTGTTTTTT.

With respect to this clonotype: At one end the junction does not follow the germline gene, possibly because of a read error. The chain combines TRBV9 with TRBJ2-7, with TRBD2 identical over 7 bases. This CDR3 is built from 15 residues. Germline CDR1 SGDLS, CDR2 YYNGEE. The CDR3 DNA follows: TGTGTCAGCAGCGTAGGACTAGACAGCTCCTACGAGCAGTACTTC. Its protein is CVSSVGLDSSYEQYF.

This clonotype was counted many times. The rearrangement links TRBV20-1 to TRBJ2-7; tentatively, D is TRBD2 (6 bases). Trimming removed 5 bases at V and 6 bases at J, with 20 bases between. The CDR3 loop spans 14 amino acids. Germline V gives CDR1 DFQATT, CDR2 SNEGSKA (reference sequence). For the CDR3, the DNA is TGCAGTGCTGGACACGCCGGGACTTTGGGCGAGCAGTACTTC. Protein: CSAGHAGTLGEQYF.

The chain recombines TRBV19 with TRBJ2-2; 8 bases are a match to TRBD1. After removal of 1 base from V and 4 bases from J, the junction contained 5 bases not matched to a gene. Per germline, CDR1 LNHDA and CDR2 SQIVND (reference sequence). The CDR3 is 16 amino acids. DNA for the CDR3: TGTGCCAGTAGTATAGCAAACAGGGGGAGCACCGGGGAGCTGTTTTTT. Translated, it gives CASSIANRGSTGELFF.

This clonotype was recorded at least ten times. The DNA of the CDR3 is TGTGCCAGCAGTCCCCGCTCCTACGAGCAGTACTTC. This encodes CASSPRSYEQYF. V gene TRBV28 combines with J gene TRBJ2-7, with D unclear. The CDR3 runs to 12 residues. The ends were cut back, 5 bases at V and 0 bases at J, with 5 bases in the middle. Germline CDR1 and CDR2: MDHEN and SYDVKM.

This chain links TRBV27 with TRBJ2-1; 8 nucleotides line up with TRBD1. The CDR3 is 14 amino acids. The germline V gene has CDR1 MNHEY and CDR2 SMNVEV (reference sequence). Trimming took 5 bases from V and 6 from J; bases not matched to a gene: 6. CDR3 region: CASSNRDRRNEQFF. The CDR3 DNA reads as TGTGCCAGCAGTAACCGGGACAGGCGCAATGAGCAGTTCTTC.

The chain has TRBV19 and TRBJ2-7; 9 bases agree with TRBD2. V was clipped by 5 bases and J by 4 bases; unmatched bases: 6. Looked up from germline, CDR1 is LNHDA and CDR2 is SQIVND (reference sequence). This CDR3 has 14 residues. The CDR3 region has the DNA TGTGCCAGTAGTCTGCGGGAGGGCCAATACGAGCAGTACTTC. Translated: CASSLREGQYEQYF.

This sequence joins TRBV11-1 and TRBJ2-1; either TRBD1 or TRBD2 may supply D (6 bases each). Germline assignment: CDR1 SGHAT and CDR2 FQDESV (reference sequence). CDR3 length: 19 residues. Trimming removed 1 base at V and 6 bases at J, with 25 bases between. Here the CDR3 DNA reads TGTGCCAGCAGCTTAGGAACGCCTAGAGGGGGGAGAGGGGTCAATGAGCAGTTCTTC. This sequence encodes CASSLGTPRGGRGVNEQFF.

The rearrangement joins TRBV7-8 to TRBJ2-1; TRBD2 matches 16 bases. Germline CDR1 reads SGHVS; CDR2 reads FQNEAQ. V lost 5 bases, J lost 8 bases, and 9 bases stayed unmatched. The CDR3 is 17 amino acids. CDR3 in amino acids: CASSPEAGLAGGHEQFF. DNA for the CDR3: TGTGCCAGCAGCCCAGAGGCGGGACTAGCGGGAGGGCATGAGCAGTTCTTC.

The genes are TRBV18 and TRBJ2-1; tentative D call: TRBD2 (5 bases). The germline V gene has CDR1 KGHSH and CDR2 LQKENI. Trimming removed 2 bases at V and 14 bases at J, with 13 bases between. The CDR3 is made up of 12 amino acids. The CDR3 protein is CASSPTGAEEFF. The CDR3 DNA follows: TGTGCCAGCTCACCAACTGGAGCGGAGGAGTTCTTC.

In this sample, this clonotype turned up a few times. The chain is built from TRBV20-1 and TRBJ2-1, with 8 nucleotides matching TRBD2. The CDR3 extends over 15 amino acids. Germline trimming cut 3 bases from V and 4 bases from J; bases unmatched to any gene: 8. The germline gives CDR1 DFQATT, CDR2 SNEGSKA (reference sequence). The DNA of the CDR3 is TGCAGTGCTAGGGTACCGGGAGGGCCGTACAATGAGCAGTTCTTC. Translated, it gives CSARVPGGPYNEQFF.

This clonotype came up a few times. This chain uses TRBV5-1 with TRBJ2-1, with 12 positions matching TRBD2. V was clipped by 2 bases and J by 8 bases; unmatched bases: 2. The CDR3 length is 14 residues. Germline lookup yields CDR1 SGHRS and CDR2 YFSETQ. The CDR3 DNA reads as TGCGCCAGCAGCTTTCGACTAGCGGGGGATGAGCAGTTCTTC. Residues: CASSFRLAGDEQFF.

This clonotype was picked up a small number of times. J is TRBJ1-1 and V is TRBV5-1; D is possibly TRBD1 (5 bases). Germline lookup yields CDR1 SGHRS and CDR2 YFSETQ. Trimming took 0 bases from V and 5 from J, leaving 17 bases between them. CDR3 size: 16 residues. The CDR3 DNA reads as TGCGCCAGCAGCTTGGCGGGGGAACTGTTGGGAACTGAAGCTTTCTTT. It codes for CASSLAGELLGTEAFF.